The following is a T cell receptor (beta chain) sequence with its context. The antigen remains unidentified. Repertoires were generated with immunoSEQ multiplex PCR, while TCRdb's copy carries only in-frame clones and drops some. This sample yields some 41,000 clones, of which approximately 93% are seen a single time; less than 2.5% belongs to the top ten. The CDR3 spans 13 residues. Trimming removed 2 bases from V and 1 base from J, with 6 bases in between. CDR1 and CDR2 from the germline V gene are SEHNR and FQNEAQ (reference sequence). The data derive from a study of cytomegalovirus exposure and HLA in healthy donors. General observations from the study: The study put about 180 TCR beta chains on its list as cytomegalovirus-associated.

The source is a woman under 30 in good health and CMV-seronegative. The chain is built from TRBV7-9 and TRBJ2-7; no reliable D call. Specimen: PBMCs. In nucleotides, the CDR3 is TGTGCCAGCAGCTTATATATGTCCTACGAGCAGTACTTC. Its translation is CASSLYMSYEQYF.